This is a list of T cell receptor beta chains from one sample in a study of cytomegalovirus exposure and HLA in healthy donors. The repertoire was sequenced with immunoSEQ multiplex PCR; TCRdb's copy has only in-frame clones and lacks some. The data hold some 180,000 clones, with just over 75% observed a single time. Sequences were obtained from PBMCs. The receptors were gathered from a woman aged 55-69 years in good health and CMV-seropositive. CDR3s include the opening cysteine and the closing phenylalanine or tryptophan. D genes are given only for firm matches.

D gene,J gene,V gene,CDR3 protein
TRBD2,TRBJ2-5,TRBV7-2,CASSLDPGGGAVETQYF
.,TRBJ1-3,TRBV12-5,CASAAGGLGGNTIYF
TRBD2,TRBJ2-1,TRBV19,CVQRGAGDNEQFF
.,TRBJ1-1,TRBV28,CASSLGIHGGVFF
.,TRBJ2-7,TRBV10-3,CAITTSPTYEQYF
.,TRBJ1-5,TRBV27,CASSINRDATQPQHF
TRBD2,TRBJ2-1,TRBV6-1,CASSEARLAFF
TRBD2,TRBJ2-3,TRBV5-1,CASSHASGSTDTQYF
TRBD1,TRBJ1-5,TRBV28,CASSSPRTGGNQPQHF
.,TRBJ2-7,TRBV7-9,CATMGHASYEQYF
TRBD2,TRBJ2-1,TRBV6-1,CASLGLAGSNEQFF
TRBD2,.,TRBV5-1,CASSSPRAGTTYEQYF
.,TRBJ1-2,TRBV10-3,CAISDGGAGYGYTF
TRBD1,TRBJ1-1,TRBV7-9,CASSLGRGRFTEAFF
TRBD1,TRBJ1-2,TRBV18,CASSPGQAANYGYTF
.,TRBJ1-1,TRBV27,CASPWVETDYTEAFF
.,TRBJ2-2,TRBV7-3,CASSSNTGIPVTGELFF
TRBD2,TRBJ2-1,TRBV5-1,CASSLLAGGGRTEQFF
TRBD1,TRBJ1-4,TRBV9,CASSVDRGGGEKLFF
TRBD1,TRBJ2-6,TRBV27,CASSLTGTGWSGANVLTF
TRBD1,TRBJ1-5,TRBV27,CASSADRGSNQPQHF
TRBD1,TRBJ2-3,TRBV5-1,CASSIGQGNTDTQYF
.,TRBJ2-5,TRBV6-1,CASSDSYRFKTQYF
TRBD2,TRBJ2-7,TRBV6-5,CASSLEASGYEQYF
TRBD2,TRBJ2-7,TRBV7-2,CASSLAAGGSSGYEQYF
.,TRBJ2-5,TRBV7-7,CASKEQNQETQYF
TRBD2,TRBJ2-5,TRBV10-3,CAISQVAGYQETQYF
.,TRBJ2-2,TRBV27,CASSLSFRGANTGELFF
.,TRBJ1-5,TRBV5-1,CASSLGQINQPQHF
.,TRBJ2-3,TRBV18,CASSPPGWGRSTDTQYF
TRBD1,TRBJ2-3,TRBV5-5,CASSSRPQGGTDTQYF
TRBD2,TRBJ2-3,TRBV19,CATQVAGSTDTQYF
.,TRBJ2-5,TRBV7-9,CASSLTPTGKETQYF
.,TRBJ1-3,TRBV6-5,CASWRGSRNTIYF
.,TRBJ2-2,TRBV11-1,CASSLNRANTGELFF
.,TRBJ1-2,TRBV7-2,CASSLNQGINGYTF
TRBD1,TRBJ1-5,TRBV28,CASSLPPGQGNQPQHF
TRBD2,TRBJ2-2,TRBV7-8,CASSLAVAGVGWTGELFF
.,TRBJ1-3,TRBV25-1,CASSEATSARSGNTIYF